The clone carrying this T cell receptor beta chain was counted ten times or more. The antigen is unknown. This entry belongs to a study of T cell repertoires in cytomegalovirus infection. Study overall: Recently identified HLA-C-restricted and well-studied HLA-B-restricted CMV epitopes were used. Matching HLA type and CMV infection were both indicated by public TCR beta signatures.

V trimming: 6 bases; J trimming: 7 bases; junction bases outside the gene matches: 9. This CDR3 is built from 15 residues. Study results and caveats: Predominance within the ex vivo response was attributable to HLA-C-restricted CMV-specific TCR beta clonotypes.

MiXCR, run by TCRdb on the reads, gives a single entry per CDR3 protein. The table includes 360,000 or so distinct CDR3 sequences, nearly 35% detected once. The sequence came from a human donor in good health (CMV status not recorded). Some clones in this sample may be carry-over from other donors' samples. The material was cultured PBMCs, obtained from culture after CMV antigen stimulation. The V and J genes are TRBV12-3 or TRBV12-4 and TRBJ1-6; 7 bases line up with TRBD1. CDR3 in DNA: TGTGCCAGCAGCATGGGACAGATTGACAATTCACCCCTCCACTTT. Its translation is CASSMGQIDNSPLHF.